The source of this T cell receptor (beta chain) is a study of shared clonotypes between healthy human individuals. The V gene lost 1 base and the J gene lost 4 bases, with 9 bases spanning the gap. The germline V gene encodes CDR1 SGHTA and CDR2 FQGNSA. There are 14 residues in the CDR3. Clones were read by immunoSEQ multiplex PCR, and TCRdb kept only the in-frame ones, dropping some. The data hold 1,400,000 or so clones, with 98% observed a single time. This chain uses TRBV7-2 with TRBJ2-3; no clear D gene. Sequences were obtained from naive CD4+ T cells sorted from blood. Regarding subset: CD45RA+ positively selected. The clonotype comes from a man aged 25-45 years in good health. The CDR3 coding sequence is TGTGCCAGCAGCTTAGTCCCGGCCCCAGATACGCAGTATTTT. Amino acids: CASSLVPAPDTQYF.